This is a list of T cell receptor beta chains from one sample in a study of post-analysis software for immune sequencing data. TCRdb redid the calling of the PCR reads with MiXCR, one entry per CDR3 protein. The top ten hold under 2% of the sample, which has roughly 580,000 distinct CDR3 sequences, around 44% seen once. The sequenced material came from blood. These receptors originate from a girl aged 5 to 17 with multiple sclerosis. Each CDR3 is given with its conserved first and last residue.

CDR3 length,J gene,V gene,CDR3 protein
13,TRBJ2-7,TRBV12-3/TRBV12-4,CASSLVLGSEQYF
9,TRBJ1-2,TRBV29-1,CSGNYGYTF
16,TRBJ1-2,TRBV4-1,CASSQDVGYTNYGYTF
17,TRBJ1-4,TRBV11-2,CASSLRASTGQNEKLFF
14,TRBJ1-4,TRBV13,CASSPGQGAEKLFF
15,TRBJ2-7,TRBV10-3,CAITRGGDPLGEQYF
15,TRBJ2-5,TRBV10-3,CAISAKQGYQETQYF
14,TRBJ2-3,TRBV5-1,CASSLEDGEGTQYF
11,TRBJ2-5,TRBV10-3,CAISVTGTQYF
16,TRBJ2-7,TRBV29-1,CSVEGLAERSSYEQYF
13,TRBJ2-5,TRBV4-1,CASSQGITETQYF
15,TRBJ2-7,TRBV6-1,CASSDLAGGSYEQYF
15,TRBJ1-1,TRBV7-8,CASSSWDRGHTEAFF
15,TRBJ2-7,TRBV3-1,CASTRTGGAPYEQYF
19,TRBJ2-6,TRBV6-5,CASSYYLGTGGSGANVLTF
14,TRBJ1-1,TRBV18,CASSPQGGVGEAFF
15,TRBJ2-3,TRBV6-5,CASSSGSLGGDTQYF
15,TRBJ2-3,TRBV7-9,CASSLARARWDTQYF
15,TRBJ2-3,TRBV27,CASSLLADTTDTQYF
12,TRBJ2-7,TRBV5-1,CASTINGDEQYF
16,TRBJ2-1,TRBV24-1,CATSDLDRCSYNEQFF
12,TRBJ2-7,TRBV10-3,CAIGESRYEQYF
17,TRBJ2-4,TRBV2,CASRGQVVIAEANIQYF
15,TRBJ2-6,TRBV3-1,CASSQDREEANVLTF
13,TRBJ1-5,TRBV27,CASSWGGLQPQHF
15,TRBJ2-4,TRBV11-2,CASSGAGLAKNIQYF
15,TRBJ2-1,TRBV6-4,CASSEGTSGHNEQFF
14,TRBJ1-5,TRBV2,CASNRQGSNQPQHF
13,TRBJ1-2,TRBV12-3/TRBV12-4,CASSTRGAYGYTF
16,TRBJ2-3,TRBV5-1,CASGMTGAGSTDTQYF
13,TRBJ2-5,TRBV10-3,CAISGLSQETQYF
16,TRBJ1-6,TRBV13,CASSLGSRQINSPLHF
16,.,TRBV5-1,CASSLGGGTTWGEQYF
16,TRBJ1-1,TRBV7-8,CASRSPFTGEGSEAFF
10,TRBJ2-7,TRBV6-1,CATNSYEQYF
13,TRBJ1-2,TRBV5-1,CASSLSQNYGYTF
13,TRBJ2-7,TRBV29-1,CSVTSGGPYEQYF
17,TRBJ2-1,TRBV6-5,CASSYGPGGRADNEQFF
15,TRBJ2-1,TRBV12-3/TRBV12-4,CASEPTSGVANEQFF
14,TRBJ2-7,TRBV12-3/TRBV12-4,CASSWGAAPDEQYF
16,TRBJ2-3,TRBV4-1,CASSPPVSSSTDTQYF
14,TRBJ2-1,TRBV4-2,CASSQDTGRREQFF
15,TRBJ1-4,TRBV12-3/TRBV12-4,CASSPTGGVGEKLFF
14,TRBJ1-2,TRBV24-1,CATSAGTSYYGYTF
12,TRBJ1-2,TRBV12-3/TRBV12-4,CASSLKDSGYTF
15,TRBJ2-7,TRBV20-1,CSAQGTGLRSYEQYF
14,TRBJ2-1,TRBV27,CASSLSGHYNEQFF
12,.,TRBV6-5,CASSRGGQTQYF
15,TRBJ2-1,TRBV12-3/TRBV12-4,CASSHGTSGTNEQFF
17,TRBJ2-7,TRBV5-1,CTSTRGGPILGSYEQYF
14,TRBJ2-5,TRBV12-3/TRBV12-4,CASSSRAVEETQYF
15,TRBJ1-3,TRBV5-1,CASAGTGRSGNTIYF
12,TRBJ1-1,TRBV6-2/TRBV6-3,CASRPPSAEAFF
18,TRBJ2-5,TRBV12-3/TRBV12-4,CASSLRGLAGENQETQYF
13,TRBJ1-2,TRBV5-1,CASSLTGIDGYTF
12,TRBJ1-2,TRBV5-5,CASLGYGGGYTF
20,TRBJ2-6,TRBV11-2,CASSFRRTRRRFSGANVLTF